This TCR beta chain is from a study of cytomegalovirus exposure and HLA in healthy donors. TCRdb's copy holds only in-frame clones and misses some; the assay was immunoSEQ multiplex PCR. This table holds about 160,000 clones, just under 90% found once. Comment on this clone: The antigen remains unidentified.

Whole-study findings and limits: A later analysis found first-cohort TCR clusters tended to co-occur in the 100 to 150 validation repertoires. Associated with cytomegalovirus, according to the listing, were around 160 TCR beta chains.

This clonotype was obtained from a man aged 18 to 30 in good health and CMV-seropositive. Sequenced input: PBMCs.

CDR3 sequence reads: CASRGTSGLQETQYF. Written as DNA, the CDR3 is TGTGCCAGCAGGGGGACTAGCGGTCTCCAAGAGACCCAGTACTTC. The V and J genes are TRBV2 and TRBJ2-5, with TRBD2 matching over 11 bases. CDR3 length equals 15 residues. Germline assignment: CDR1 SNHLY and CDR2 FYNNEI. The trim removed 6 bases at V and 1 base at J, leaving 4 bases unmatched.